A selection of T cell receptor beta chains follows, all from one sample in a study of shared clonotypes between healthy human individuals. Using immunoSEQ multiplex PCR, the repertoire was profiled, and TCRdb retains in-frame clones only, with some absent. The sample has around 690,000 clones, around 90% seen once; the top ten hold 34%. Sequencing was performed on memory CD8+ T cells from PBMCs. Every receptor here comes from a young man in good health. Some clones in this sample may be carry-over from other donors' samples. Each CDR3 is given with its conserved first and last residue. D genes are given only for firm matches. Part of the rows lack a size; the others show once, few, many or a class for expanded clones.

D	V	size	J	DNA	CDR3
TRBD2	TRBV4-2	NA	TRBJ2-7	TGTGCCAGCAGCCAGGCCCCACCGGGACTACCCCTATACGAGCAGTACTTC	CASSQAPPGLPLYEQYF
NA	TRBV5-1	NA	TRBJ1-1	TGCGCCAGCGGGGAAACGGGAGGGAGCACTGAAGCTTTCTTT	CASGETGGSTEAFF
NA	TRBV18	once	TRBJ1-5	TGTGCCAGCTCACCACGCCGCGGGGATAGCAATCAGCCCCAGCATTTT	CASSPRRGDSNQPQHF
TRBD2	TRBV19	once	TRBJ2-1	TGTGCCAGTAGTATAGACTTCTTAGCGGGAGAGCCCTACAATGAGCAGTTCTTC	CASSIDFLAGEPYNEQFF
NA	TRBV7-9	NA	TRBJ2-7	TGTGCCAGCAGCTTATTTCTGGGGCTACATAGCTACGAGCAGTACTTC	CASSLFLGLHSYEQYF
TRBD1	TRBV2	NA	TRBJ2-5	TGTGCCAGCAGTGAAGGCTCCGGGACAGGGGGCGAGACCCAGTACTTC	CASSEGSGTGGETQYF
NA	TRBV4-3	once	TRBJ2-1	TGCGCCAGCAGCCGTCGCCCCGGGGGCGAGCAGTTCTTC	CASSRRPGGEQFF
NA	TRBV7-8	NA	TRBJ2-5	TGTGCCAGCAGCTTAGTGCGTTCGGGCGGAGGGGAGACCCAGTACTTC	CASSLVRSGGGETQYF
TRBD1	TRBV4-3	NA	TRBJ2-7	TGCGCCAGCAGCGCCACAGGGGAATCCTACGAGCAGTACTTC	CASSATGESYEQYF
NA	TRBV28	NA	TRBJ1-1	TGTGCCAGCAGCTTATCGATGTGGGGGAACACTGAAGCTTTCTTT	CASSLSMWGNTEAFF
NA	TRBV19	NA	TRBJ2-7	TGTGCCAGTAGTATTGCAAGCTTTAACGAGCAGTACTTC	CASSIASFNEQYF
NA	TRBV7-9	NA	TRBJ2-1	TGTGCCAGCAGCTTACCCTTTGGTTGGCAGGTTTTTAATGAGCAGTTCTTC	CASSLPFGWQVFNEQFF
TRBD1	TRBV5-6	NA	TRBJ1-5	TGTGCCAGCAGCATCGGGACAGGGGATCAGCCCCAGCATTTT	CASSIGTGDQPQHF
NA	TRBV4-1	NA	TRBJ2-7	TGCGCCAGCAGCCCACCGGCGGGACTCTACGAGCAGTACTTC	CASSPPAGLYEQYF
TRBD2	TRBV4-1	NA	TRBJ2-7	TGCGCCAGCAGCCAAGATCGCCTAGCGGCCTACTACGAGCAGTACTTC	CASSQDRLAAYYEQYF
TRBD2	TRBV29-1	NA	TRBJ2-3	TGCAGCGTTGAAGATCCTAGCGGGAGGCCTCTCCGCCTCTTCACAGATACGCAGTATTTT	CSVEDPSGRPLRLFTDTQYF
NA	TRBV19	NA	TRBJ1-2	TGTGCCAGCCAACCCCCCGACAGCTATGGCTACACCTTC	CASQPPDSYGYTF
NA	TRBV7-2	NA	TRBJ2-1	TGTGCCAGCAGCGACTTCGGCGGAATGCTTAATGAGCAGTTCTTC	CASSDFGGMLNEQFF
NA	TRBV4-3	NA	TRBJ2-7	TGCGCCAGCAGCCAAGAAGCGAGCGACGAGCAGTACTTC	CASSQEASDEQYF
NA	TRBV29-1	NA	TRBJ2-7	TGCAGCGCATACACCGGAACCTACGAGCAGTACTTC	CSAYTGTYEQYF
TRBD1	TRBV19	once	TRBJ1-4	TGTGCCAGTAGTCGAGAGAGGGTTGTCAGGGGGCGGGCAACTAATGAAAAACTGTTTTTT	CASSRERVVRGRATNEKLFF
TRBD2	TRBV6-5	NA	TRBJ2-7	TGTGCCAGCACCTTTACTAGCGGGAGTTTTGAGCAGTACTTC	CASTFTSGSFEQYF
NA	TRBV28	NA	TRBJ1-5	TGTGCCAGCAGGGGAGACATATCCCCTAATCAGCCCCAGCATTTT	CASRGDISPNQPQHF
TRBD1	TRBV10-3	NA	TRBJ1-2	TGTGCCATCCGCCCGTGGGACAGCCAACTCGGAGGCTACACCTTC	CAIRPWDSQLGGYTF
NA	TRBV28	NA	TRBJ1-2	TGTGCCAGTCAACGGGGCTATGGCTACACCTTC	CASQRGYGYTF
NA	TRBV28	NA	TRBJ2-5	TGTGCCAGCAGTGGGTGGGGTGAATACCAAGAGACCCAGTACTTC	CASSGWGEYQETQYF
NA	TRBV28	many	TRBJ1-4	TGTGCCAGCAGTTTATTCGGACAAGGGCTGTTTTTT	CASSLFGQGLFF
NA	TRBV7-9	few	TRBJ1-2	TGTGCCAGCAGCTTAGGGGCGGACTATGGCTACACCTTC	CASSLGADYGYTF
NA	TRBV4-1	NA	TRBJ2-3	TGCGCCAGCAGCCATGGACAGTCAACTAGCACAGATACGCAGTATTTT	CASSHGQSTSTDTQYF
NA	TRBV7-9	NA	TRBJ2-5	TGTGCCAGCAGCTTGGGGATACTAGTCGAGGAGACCCAGTACTTC	CASSLGILVEETQYF
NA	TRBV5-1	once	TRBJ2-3	TGCGCCAGCAGCTTGAGTCCCGGGGTAGGGGACCGTACGCAGTATTTT	CASSLSPGVGDRTQYF
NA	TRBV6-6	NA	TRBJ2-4	TGTGCCAGCGGACTGAAAAACATTCAGTACTTC	CASGLKNIQYF